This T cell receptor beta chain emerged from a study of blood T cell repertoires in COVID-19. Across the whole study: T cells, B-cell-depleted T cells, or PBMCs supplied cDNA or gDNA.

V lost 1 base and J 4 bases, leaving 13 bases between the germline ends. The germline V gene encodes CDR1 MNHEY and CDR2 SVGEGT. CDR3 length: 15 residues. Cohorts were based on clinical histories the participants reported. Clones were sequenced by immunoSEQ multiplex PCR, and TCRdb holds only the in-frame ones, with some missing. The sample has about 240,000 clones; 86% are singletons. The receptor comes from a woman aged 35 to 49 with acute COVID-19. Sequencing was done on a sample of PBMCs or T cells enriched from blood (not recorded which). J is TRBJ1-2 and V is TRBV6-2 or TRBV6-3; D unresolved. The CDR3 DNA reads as TGTGCCAGCAGTTACTGGCGGGAGGTGGGCTATGGCTACACCTTC. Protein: CASSYWREVGYGYTF.